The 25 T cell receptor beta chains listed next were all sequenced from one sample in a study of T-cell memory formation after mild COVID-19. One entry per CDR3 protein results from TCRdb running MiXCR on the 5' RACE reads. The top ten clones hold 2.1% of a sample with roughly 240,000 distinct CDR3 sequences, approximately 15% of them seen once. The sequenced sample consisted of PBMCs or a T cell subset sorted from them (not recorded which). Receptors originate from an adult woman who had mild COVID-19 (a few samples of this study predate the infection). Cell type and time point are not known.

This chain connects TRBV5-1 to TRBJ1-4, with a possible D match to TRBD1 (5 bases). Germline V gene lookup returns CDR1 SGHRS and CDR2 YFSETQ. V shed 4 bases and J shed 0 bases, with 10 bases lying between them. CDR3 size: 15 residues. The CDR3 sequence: CASSRTGATNEKLFF. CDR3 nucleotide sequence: TGCGCCAGCAGCCGTACAGGAGCAACTAATGAAAAACTGTTTTTT.

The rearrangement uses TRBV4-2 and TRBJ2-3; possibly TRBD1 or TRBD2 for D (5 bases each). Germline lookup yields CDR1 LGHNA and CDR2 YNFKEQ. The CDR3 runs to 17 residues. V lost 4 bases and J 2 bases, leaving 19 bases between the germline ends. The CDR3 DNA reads TGTGCCAGCAGCCGCTTCGGGGCTCAGTACACCACAGATACGCAGTATTTT. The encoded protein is CASSRFGAQYTTDTQYF.

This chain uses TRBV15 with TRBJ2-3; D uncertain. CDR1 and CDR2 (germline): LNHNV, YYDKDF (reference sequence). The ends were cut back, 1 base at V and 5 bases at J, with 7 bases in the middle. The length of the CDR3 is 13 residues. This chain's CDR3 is CATSRATQDTQYF. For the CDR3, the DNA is TGTGCCACCAGCAGAGCTACACAAGATACGCAGTATTTT.

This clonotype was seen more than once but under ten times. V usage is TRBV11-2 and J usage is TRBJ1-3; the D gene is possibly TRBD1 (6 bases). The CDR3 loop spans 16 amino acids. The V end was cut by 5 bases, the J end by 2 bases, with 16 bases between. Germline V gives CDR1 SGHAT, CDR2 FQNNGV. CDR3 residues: CASSLGTPGPGNTIYF. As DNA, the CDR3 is TGTGCCAGCAGCCTAGGGACACCCGGGCCTGGAAACACCATATATTTT.

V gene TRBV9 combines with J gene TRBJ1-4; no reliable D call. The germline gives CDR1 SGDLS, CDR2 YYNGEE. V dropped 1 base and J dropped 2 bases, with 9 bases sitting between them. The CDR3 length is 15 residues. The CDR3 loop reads CASSVYGYTNEKLFF. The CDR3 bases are TGTGCCAGCAGCGTATACGGCTATACTAATGAAAAACTGTTTTTT.

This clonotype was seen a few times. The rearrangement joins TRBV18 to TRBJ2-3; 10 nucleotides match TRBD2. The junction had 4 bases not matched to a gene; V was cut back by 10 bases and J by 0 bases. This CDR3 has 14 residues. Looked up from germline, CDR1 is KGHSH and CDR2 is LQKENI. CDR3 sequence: CANRAGGSTDTQYF. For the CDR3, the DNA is TGTGCCAACAGAGCGGGAGGGAGCACAGATACGCAGTATTTT.

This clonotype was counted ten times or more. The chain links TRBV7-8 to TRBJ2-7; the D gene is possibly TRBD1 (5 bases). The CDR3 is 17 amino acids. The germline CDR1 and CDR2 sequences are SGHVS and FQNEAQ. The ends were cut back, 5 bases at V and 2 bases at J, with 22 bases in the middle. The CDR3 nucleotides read TGTGCCAGCAGCCCACAGGATATGGTGGGTTATACCTACGAGCAGTACTTC. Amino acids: CASSPQDMVGYTYEQYF.

For the CDR3, the DNA is TGTGCCAGCAGCAAACAGGGGGCGAACCATCGGAATGAGCAGTTCTTC. Its translation: CASSKQGANHRNEQFF. The V gene is TRBV7-2, the J gene TRBJ2-1, with 9 nucleotides matching TRBD1. Germline values: CDR1 SGHTA, CDR2 FQGNSA. V shed 5 bases, J shed 7 bases, and the junction held 12 bases outside the gene matches. This CDR3 has 16 amino acids.

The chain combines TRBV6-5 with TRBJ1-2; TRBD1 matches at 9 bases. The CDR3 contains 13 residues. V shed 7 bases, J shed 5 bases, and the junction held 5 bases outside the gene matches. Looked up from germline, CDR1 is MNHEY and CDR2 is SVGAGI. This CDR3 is CASNTGGAYGYTF. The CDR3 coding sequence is TGTGCCAGCAATACAGGGGGCGCGTATGGCTACACCTTC.

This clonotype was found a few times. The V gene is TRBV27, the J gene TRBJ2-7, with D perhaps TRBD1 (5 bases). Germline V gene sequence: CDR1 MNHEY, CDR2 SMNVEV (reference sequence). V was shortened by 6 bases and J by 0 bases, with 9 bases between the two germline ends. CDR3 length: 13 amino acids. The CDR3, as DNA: TGTGCCAGCAGAGGGGTAATCTCCTACGAGCAGTACTTC. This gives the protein CASRGVISYEQYF.

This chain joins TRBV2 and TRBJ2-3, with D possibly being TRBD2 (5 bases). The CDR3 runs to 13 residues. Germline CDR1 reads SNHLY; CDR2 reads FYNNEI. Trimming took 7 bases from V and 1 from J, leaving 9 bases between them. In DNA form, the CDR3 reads TGTGCCAGCATTTTGCGGGGCACAGATACGCAGTATTTT. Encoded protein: CASILRGTDTQYF.

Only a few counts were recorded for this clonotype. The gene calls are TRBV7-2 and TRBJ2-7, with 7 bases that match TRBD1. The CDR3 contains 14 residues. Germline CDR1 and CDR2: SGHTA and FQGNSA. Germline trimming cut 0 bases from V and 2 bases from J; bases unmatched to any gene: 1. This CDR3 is CASSLAGGAYEQYF. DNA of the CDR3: TGTGCCAGCAGCTTAGCAGGGGGCGCCTACGAGCAGTACTTC.

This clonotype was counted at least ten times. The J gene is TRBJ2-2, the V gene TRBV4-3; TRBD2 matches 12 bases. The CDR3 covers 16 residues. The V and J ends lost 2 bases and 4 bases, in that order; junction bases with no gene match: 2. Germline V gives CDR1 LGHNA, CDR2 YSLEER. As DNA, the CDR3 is TGCGCCAGCAGCCAACGGACTAGCGGGACCACCGGGGAGCTGTTTTTT. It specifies CASSQRTSGTTGELFF.

CDR3 nucleotides: TGTGCCAGCAGCCGAATCCTACCGGGACAGGGGGCTGGTGAGCAGTTCTTC. It translates to CASSRILPGQGAGEQFF. The genes are TRBV11-2 and TRBJ2-1; 12 nucleotides align to TRBD1. Germline V CDR1 and CDR2: SGHAT, FQNNGV. There are 17 residues in the CDR3. V was pared by 5 bases and J by 9 bases, with 14 bases of the junction left unmatched. Complete variable domain (other parts from reference TRBV11-2 and TRBJ2-1): EAGVAQSPRYKIIEKRQSVAFWCNPISGHATLYWYQQILGQGPKLLIQFQNNGVVDDSQLPKDRFSAERLKGVDSTLKIQPAKLEDSAVYLCASSRILPGQGAGEQFFGPGTRLTVL.

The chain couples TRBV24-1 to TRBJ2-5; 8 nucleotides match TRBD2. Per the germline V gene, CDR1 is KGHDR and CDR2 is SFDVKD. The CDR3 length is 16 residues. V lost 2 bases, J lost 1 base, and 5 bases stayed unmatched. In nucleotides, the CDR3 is TGTGCCACCAGTGATTCTTACCTAGCGGGCCAAGAGACCCAGTACTTC. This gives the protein CATSDSYLAGQETQYF.

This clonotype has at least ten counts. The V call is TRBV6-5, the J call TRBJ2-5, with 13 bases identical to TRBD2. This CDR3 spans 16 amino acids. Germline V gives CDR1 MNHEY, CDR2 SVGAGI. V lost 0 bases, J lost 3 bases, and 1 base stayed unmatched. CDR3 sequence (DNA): TGTGCCAGCAGTTACTCCGGGACTAGCGGGAAAGAGACCCAGTACTTC. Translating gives CASSYSGTSGKETQYF.

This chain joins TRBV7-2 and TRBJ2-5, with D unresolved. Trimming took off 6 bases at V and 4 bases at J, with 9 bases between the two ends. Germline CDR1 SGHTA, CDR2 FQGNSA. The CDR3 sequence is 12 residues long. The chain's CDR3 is CASSYDRETQYF. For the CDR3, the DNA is TGTGCCAGCAGTTATGATCGAGAGACCCAGTACTTC.

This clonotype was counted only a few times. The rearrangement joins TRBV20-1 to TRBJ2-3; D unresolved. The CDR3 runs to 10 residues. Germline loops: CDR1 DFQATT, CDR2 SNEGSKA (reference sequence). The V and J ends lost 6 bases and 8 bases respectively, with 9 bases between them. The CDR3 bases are TGCAGTGCCATGTATCGTACGCAGTATTTT. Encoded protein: CSAMYRTQYF.

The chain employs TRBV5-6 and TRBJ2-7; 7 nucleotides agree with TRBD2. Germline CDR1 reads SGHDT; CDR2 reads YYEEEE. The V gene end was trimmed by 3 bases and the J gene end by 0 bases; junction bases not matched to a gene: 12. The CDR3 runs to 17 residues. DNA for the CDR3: TGTGCCAGCAGCTCCATTCGGCGCGGGAGCCTCTCCTACGAGCAGTACTTC. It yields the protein CASSSIRRGSLSYEQYF.

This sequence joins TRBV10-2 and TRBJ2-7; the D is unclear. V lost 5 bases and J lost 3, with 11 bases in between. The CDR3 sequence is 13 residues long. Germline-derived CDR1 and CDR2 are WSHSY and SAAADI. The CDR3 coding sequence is TGCGCCAGCAGTCAACACCTACACTACGAGCAGTACTTC. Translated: CASSQHLHYEQYF.

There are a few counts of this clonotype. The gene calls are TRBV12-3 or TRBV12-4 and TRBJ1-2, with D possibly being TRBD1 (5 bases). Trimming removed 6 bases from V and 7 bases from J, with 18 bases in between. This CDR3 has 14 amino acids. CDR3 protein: CASRTGAPPSGYTF. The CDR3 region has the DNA TGTGCCAGCAGAACAGGTGCCCCCCCTTCTGGCTACACCTTC.

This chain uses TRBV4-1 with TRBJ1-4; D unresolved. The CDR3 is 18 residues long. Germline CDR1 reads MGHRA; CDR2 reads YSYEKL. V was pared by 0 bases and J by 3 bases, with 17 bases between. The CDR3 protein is CASSQEFIGEPANEKLFF. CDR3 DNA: TGCGCCAGCAGCCAAGAATTCATCGGGGAACCGGCTAATGAAAAACTGTTTTTT.

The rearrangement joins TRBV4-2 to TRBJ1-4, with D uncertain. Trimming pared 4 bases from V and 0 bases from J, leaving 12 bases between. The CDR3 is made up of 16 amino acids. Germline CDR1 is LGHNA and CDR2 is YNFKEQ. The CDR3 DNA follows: TGTGCCAGCAGCCCCTCTGTTTCAGCAACTAATGAAAAACTGTTTTTT. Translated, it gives CASSPSVSATNEKLFF.

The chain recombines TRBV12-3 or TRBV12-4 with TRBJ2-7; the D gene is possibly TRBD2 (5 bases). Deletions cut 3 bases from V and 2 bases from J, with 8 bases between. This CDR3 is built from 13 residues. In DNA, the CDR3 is TGTGCCAGCAGTTTTCTGGGAGCCTACGAGCAGTACTTC. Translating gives CASSFLGAYEQYF.

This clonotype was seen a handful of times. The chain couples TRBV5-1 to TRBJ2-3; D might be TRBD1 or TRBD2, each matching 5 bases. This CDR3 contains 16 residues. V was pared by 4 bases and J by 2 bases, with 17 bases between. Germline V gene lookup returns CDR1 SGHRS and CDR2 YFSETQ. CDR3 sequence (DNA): TGCGCCAGCAGCATGTGGGGACGGATCGACACAGATACGCAGTATTTT. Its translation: CASSMWGRIDTDTQYF.